A single sample is the source of the 5 T cell receptor beta chains below, sequenced in a study of molecular identifiers for immune sequencing clone quantification. TCRdb recomputed calls from the PCR reads with MiXCR, one row per CDR3 protein. This table has 300,000 to 350,000 distinct CDR3 sequences, around a fifth appearing once. The specimen sequenced was naive CD8+ T cells from blood, with Jurkat cell RNA spiked in. Subset specified: FACS-sorted CD8+CD4-CCR7+CD45RA+ naive T cells. These receptors were taken from a human donor in good health. Some libraries in this study had Jurkat cell RNA spiked in.

Only a few counts were recorded for this clonotype. The chain couples TRBV19 to TRBJ2-3; 7 nucleotides line up with TRBD1. The CDR3 runs to 16 residues. The trim removed 8 bases at V and 6 bases at J, leaving 17 bases unmatched. Germline V gene data show CDR1 as LNHDA and CDR2 as SQIVND (reference sequence). In DNA form, the CDR3 reads TGTGCCAGTGGTTTACGACTCGACAGGGTCACTGATACGCAGTATTTT. Protein: CASGLRLDRVTDTQYF.

This clonotype turned up a few times. The J gene is TRBJ2-3, the V gene TRBV29-1, with TRBD2 identical over 7 bases. CDR1 is SQVTM, CDR2 ANQGSEA, per germline. The CDR3 extends over 15 amino acids. CDR3 loop: CGAEAGALSADTQYF. The CDR3 DNA reads as TGCGGCGCTGAGGCGGGAGCGCTCAGCGCAGATACGCAGTATTTT.

This clonotype was counted a few times. This may stem from a read error, because a much larger clone lies one nucleotide away. This sequence joins TRBV29-1 and TRBJ1-1; no firm D call. The CDR3 spans 13 residues. V was trimmed by 6 bases and J by 5 bases, leaving 16 bases between them. Germline assignment: CDR1 SQVTM and CDR2 ANQGSEA. The CDR3 spells CSVQAGSGTEAFF. The CDR3 nucleotides are TGCAGCGTCCAGGCAGGCTCGGGGACTGAAGCTTTCTTT.

Points on this clonotype: The junction shows a germline mismatch at one end, possibly a read error. The rearrangement links TRBV13 to TRBJ1-1; D may be TRBD1 (6 bases). Per germline, CDR1 PRHDT and CDR2 FYEKMQ (reference sequence). The CDR3 totals 17 residues. CDR3 residues: CASSPIGMMSGDTEASF. For the CDR3, the DNA is TGTGCCAGCAGCCCCATCGGGATGATGAGCGGGGACACTGAAGCTTCCTTT.

This clonotype was counted between two and nine times. This sequence joins TRBV4-1 and TRBJ2-3; 7 bases are a match to TRBD1. After removal of 2 bases from V and 3 bases from J, the junction contained 11 bases not matched to a gene. The CDR3 length is 17 residues. CDR1 and CDR2 (germline): MGHRA, YSYEKL. As DNA, the CDR3 is TGCGCCAGCAGCCAACAAGAAGACAGGGCCAAGACAGATACGCAGTATTTT. This translates into CASSQQEDRAKTDTQYF.